This T cell receptor beta chain was retrieved from a study of control samples from healthy donors and cancer patients. This table comes from immunoSEQ multiplex PCR, and its TCRdb copy is limited to in-frame clones, with some not included. The sample shows 6,000 to 8,500 clones, more than 70% of them seen only once. Germline loops: CDR1 SGHKS, CDR2 YYEKEE (reference sequence). The CDR3 contains 15 residues. V was trimmed by 2 bases and J by 0 bases, leaving 12 bases between them. The V and J genes are TRBV5-5 and TRBJ2-7; no reliable D call. The sequence came from a male donor with melanoma. Material: formalin-fixed, paraffin-embedded tissue. CDR3 amino acids: CASSLGMGSSYEQYF. CDR3 sequence (DNA): TGTGCCAGCAGCTTAGGTATGGGGTCCTCCTACGAGCAGTACTTC.